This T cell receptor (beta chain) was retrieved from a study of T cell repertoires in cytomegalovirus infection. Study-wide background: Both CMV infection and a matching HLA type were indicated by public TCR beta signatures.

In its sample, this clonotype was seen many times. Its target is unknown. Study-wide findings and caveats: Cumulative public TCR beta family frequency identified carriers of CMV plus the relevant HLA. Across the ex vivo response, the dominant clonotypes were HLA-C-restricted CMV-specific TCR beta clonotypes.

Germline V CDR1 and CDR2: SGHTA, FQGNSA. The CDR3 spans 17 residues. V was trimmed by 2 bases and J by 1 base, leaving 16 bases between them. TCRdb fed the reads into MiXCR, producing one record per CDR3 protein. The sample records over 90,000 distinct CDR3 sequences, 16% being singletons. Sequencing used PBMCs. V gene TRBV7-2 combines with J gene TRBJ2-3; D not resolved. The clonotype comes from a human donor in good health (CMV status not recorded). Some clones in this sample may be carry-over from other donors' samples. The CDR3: CASSLNLPSTGTDTQYF. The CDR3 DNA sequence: TGTGCCAGCAGCTTAAACCTCCCATCAACTGGCACAGATACGCAGTATTTT.